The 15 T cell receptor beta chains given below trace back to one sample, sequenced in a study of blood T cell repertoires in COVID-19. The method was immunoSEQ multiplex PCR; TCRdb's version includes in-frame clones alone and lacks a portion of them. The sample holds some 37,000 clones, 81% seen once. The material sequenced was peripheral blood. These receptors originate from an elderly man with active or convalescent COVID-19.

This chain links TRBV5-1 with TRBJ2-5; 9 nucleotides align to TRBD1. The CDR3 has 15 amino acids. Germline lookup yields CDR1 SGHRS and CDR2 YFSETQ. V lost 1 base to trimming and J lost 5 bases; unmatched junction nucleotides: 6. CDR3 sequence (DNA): TGCGCCAGCAGCTTGAGGACAGGGGCTGCGGAGACCCAGTACTTC. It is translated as CASSLRTGAAETQYF.

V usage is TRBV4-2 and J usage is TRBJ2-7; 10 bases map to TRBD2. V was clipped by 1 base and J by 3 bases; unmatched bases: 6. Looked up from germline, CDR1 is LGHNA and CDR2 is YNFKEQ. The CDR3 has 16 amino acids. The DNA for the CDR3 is TGTGCCAGCAGCCAAGTACTAGCGGGGCGGAACTACGAGCAGTACTTC. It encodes CASSQVLAGRNYEQYF.

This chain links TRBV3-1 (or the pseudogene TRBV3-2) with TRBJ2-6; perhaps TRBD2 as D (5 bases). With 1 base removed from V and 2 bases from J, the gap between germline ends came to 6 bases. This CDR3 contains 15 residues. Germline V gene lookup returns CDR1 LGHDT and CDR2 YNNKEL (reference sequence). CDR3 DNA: TGTGCCAGCAGCCAAGCCGGGGCTGGGGCCAACGTCCTGACTTTC. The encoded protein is CASSQAGAGANVLTF.

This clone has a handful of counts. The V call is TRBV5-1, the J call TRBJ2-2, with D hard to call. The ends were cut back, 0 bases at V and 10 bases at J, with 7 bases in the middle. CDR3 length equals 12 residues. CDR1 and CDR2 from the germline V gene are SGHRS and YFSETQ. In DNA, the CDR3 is TGCGCCAGCAGCTTGGGACTCACGGAGCTGTTTTTT. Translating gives CASSLGLTELFF.

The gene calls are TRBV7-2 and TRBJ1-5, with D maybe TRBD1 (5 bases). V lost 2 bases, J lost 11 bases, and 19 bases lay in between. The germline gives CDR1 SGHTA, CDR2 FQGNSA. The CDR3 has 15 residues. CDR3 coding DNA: TGTGCCAGCAGCTTACTGGACGGGGGATTGAAGGCCCAGCATTTT. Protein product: CASSLLDGGLKAQHF.

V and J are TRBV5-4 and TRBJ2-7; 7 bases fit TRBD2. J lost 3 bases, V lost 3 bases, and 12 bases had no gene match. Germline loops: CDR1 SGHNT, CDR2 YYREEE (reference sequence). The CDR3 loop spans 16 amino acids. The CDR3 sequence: CASSSPGLGSYYEQYF. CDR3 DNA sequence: TGTGCCAGCAGCTCCCCAGGACTAGGTTCATACTACGAGCAGTACTTC.

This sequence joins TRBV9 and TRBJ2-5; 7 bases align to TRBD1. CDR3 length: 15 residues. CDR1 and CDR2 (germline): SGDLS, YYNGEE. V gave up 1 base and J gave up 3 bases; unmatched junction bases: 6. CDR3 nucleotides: TGTGCCAGCAGCGTACTATCCGACAGGGAAGAGACCCAGTACTTC. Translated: CASSVLSDREETQYF.

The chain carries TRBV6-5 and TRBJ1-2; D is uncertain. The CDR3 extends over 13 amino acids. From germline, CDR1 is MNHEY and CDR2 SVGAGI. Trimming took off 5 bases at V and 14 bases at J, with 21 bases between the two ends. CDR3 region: CASSPRRGRDHTF. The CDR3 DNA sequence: TGTGCCAGCAGTCCCCGGCGCGGGAGGGATCATACCTTC.

The CDR3 is CASSYYGSGNTIYF. The CDR3, as DNA: TGTGCCAGCAGTTACTACGGGTCTGGAAACACCATATATTTT. The rearrangement joins TRBV6-2 or TRBV6-3 to TRBJ1-3; D call uncertain. Germline-derived CDR1 and CDR2 are MNHEY and SVGEGT. The CDR3 sequence is 14 residues long. The V end lost 1 base, the J end lost 1 base, and 5 bases lay between the germline ends.

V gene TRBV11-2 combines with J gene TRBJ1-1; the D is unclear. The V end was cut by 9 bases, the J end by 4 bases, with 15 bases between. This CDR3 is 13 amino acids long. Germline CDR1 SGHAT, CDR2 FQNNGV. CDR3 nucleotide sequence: TGTGCCAGTAGTAGGTCCACGGGCACTGAAGCTTTCTTT. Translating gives CASSRSTGTEAFF.

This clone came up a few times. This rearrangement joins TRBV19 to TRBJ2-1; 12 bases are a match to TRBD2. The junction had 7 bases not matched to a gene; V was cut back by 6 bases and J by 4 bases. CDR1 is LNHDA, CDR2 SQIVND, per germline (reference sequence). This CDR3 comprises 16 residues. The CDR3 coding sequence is TGTGCCAGTAGCATCCTGACTAGCGGGGGTTACAATGAGCAGTTCTTC. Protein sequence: CASSILTSGGYNEQFF.

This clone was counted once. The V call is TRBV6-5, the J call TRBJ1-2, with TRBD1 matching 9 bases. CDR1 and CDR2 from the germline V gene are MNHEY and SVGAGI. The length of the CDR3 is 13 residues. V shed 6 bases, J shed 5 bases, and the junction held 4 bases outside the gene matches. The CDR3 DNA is TGTGCCAGCAGGACGACAGGGGGGTATGGCTACACCTTC. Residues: CASRTTGGYGYTF.

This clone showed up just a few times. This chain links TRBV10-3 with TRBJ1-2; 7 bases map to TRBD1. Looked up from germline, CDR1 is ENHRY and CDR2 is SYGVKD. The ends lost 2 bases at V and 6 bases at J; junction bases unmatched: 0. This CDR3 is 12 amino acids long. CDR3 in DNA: TGTGCCATCAGTGAGGGACAGGATGGCTACACCTTC. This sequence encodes CAISEGQDGYTF.

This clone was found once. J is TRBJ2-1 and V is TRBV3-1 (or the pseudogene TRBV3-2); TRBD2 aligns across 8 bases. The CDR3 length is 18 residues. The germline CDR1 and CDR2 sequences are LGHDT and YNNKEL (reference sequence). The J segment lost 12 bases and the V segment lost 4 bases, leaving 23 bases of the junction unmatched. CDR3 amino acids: CASSRPLGSGGAMIGQFF. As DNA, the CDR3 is TGTGCCAGCAGCCGTCCCCTGGGGTCGGGGGGGGCCATGATCGGGCAGTTCTTC.

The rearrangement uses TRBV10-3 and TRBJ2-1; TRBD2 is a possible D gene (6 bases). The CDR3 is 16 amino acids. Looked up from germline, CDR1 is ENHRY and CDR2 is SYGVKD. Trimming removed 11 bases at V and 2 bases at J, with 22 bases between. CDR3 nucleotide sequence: TGTGCCTCACAAGGGCGGGGTGCTACTACCTACAATGAGCAGTTCTTC. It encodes CASQGRGATTYNEQFF.